The T cell receptor beta chain described here comes from a study of glioma-infiltrating T cells after dendritic cell vaccination. Study-level points and caveats: Patients with more pretreatment TILs had longer time to progression and survival.

Before vaccination, two weeks after the third vaccination, and at progression, PBMC were collected. Germline V gene data show CDR1 as MNHEY and CDR2 as SMNVEV (reference sequence). With V trimmed by 6 bases and J by 9 bases, 13 bases remained unmatched. The CDR3 has 15 amino acids. Concerning this clone: Its antigen remains unidentified.

Repertoires were generated with immunoSEQ multiplex PCR, while TCRdb's copy carries only in-frame clones and drops some. The sample yields fewer than 100,000 clones, more than 75% seen once. J is TRBJ1-2 and V is TRBV27; the match to TRBD1 covers 10 bases. This receptor was taken from a human donor with glioblastoma. The source was blood, collected before dendritic cell vaccination. This CDR3 reads CASRNFRTGGDSYTF. CDR3 coding DNA: TGTGCCAGCAGAAACTTCCGGACAGGGGGGGACAGCTACACCTTC.